This T cell receptor (beta chain) was sequenced for a study of shared clonotypes between healthy human individuals. To note about this clone: The antigen remains undetermined.

General study findings and limits: Generally, naive subsets came out with larger estimated richness than memory subsets.

Free of recent acute infections or vaccinations, the donors were healthy HIV-negative adults. Clones were sequenced by immunoSEQ multiplex PCR, and TCRdb holds only the in-frame ones, with some missing. The sample carries over a million clones, around 95% recorded once. Between the trimmed V and J ends, which lost 2 bases and 2 bases, there was a span of 16 bases. The CDR3 is made up of 17 amino acids. Per germline, CDR1 SGHAT and CDR2 FQNNGV. V usage is TRBV11-2 and J usage is TRBJ1-3; perhaps TRBD1 as D (5 bases). The sequenced sample consisted of naive CD4+ T cells sorted from blood. As for subset: CD45RA+ positively selected. This receptor was identified in a man younger than 45 in good health. The CDR3 spells CASSLTVPRVPGNTIYF. In nucleotides, the CDR3 is TGTGCCAGCAGCTTAACGGTCCCCAGGGTACCTGGAAACACCATATATTTT.